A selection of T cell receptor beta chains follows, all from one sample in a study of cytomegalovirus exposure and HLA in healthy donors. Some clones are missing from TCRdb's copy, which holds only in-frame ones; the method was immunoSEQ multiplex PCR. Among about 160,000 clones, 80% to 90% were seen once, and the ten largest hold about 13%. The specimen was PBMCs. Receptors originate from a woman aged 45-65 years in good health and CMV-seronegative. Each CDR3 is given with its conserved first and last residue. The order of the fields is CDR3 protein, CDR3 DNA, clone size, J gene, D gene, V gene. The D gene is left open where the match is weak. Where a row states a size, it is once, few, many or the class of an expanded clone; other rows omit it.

CASSTGQGHYNEQFF TGTGCCAGCAGCACCGGACAGGGCCACTACAATGAGCAGTTCTTC - TRBJ2-1 TRBD1 TRBV7-7
CASSKERVSEGTGTYYGYTF TGTGCCAGCAGCAAAGAAAGAGTGTCCGAAGGGACAGGGACGTACTATGGCTACACCTTC - TRBJ1-2 - TRBV21-1
CASSPNTNTEAFF TGTGCCAGCAGCCCTAATACCAATACTGAAGCTTTCTTT - TRBJ1-1 - TRBV7-9
CASSRSGQGRSEAFF TGTGCCAGTAGTCGATCTGGACAGGGGAGGTCTGAAGCTTTCTTT - TRBJ1-1 TRBD1 TRBV19
CAGRLAVNTGELFF TGTGCCGGGAGACTAGCGGTGAACACCGGGGAGCTGTTTTTT - TRBJ2-2 TRBD2 TRBV2
CASSLDSTSGNTIYF TGTGCCAGCAGCCTGGACAGTACCTCTGGAAACACCATATATTTT - TRBJ1-3 - TRBV7-9
CASGLHPGQGWIGELFF TGTGCTAGTGGTCTTCACCCGGGACAGGGTTGGATCGGGGAGCTGTTTTTT few TRBJ2-2 TRBD1 TRBV12-5
CASSAHRSDTQYF TGTGCCAGCAGCGCCCACCGGTCAGATACGCAGTATTTT - TRBJ2-3 - TRBV7-2
CASSQESSRAGELFF TGTGCCAGCAGCCAAGAAAGCTCCCGCGCCGGGGAGCTGTTTTTT - TRBJ2-2 - TRBV4-2
CSASTTNEQFF TGCAGTGCTAGCACTACCAATGAGCAGTTCTTC - TRBJ2-1 - TRBV20-1
CASRQGPHTEAFF TGTGCCAGCAGACAGGGTCCCCACACTGAAGCTTTCTTT - TRBJ1-1 - TRBV6-6
CASSLNRGLADTQYF TGTGCCAGCAGCTTGAACAGGGGGCTCGCAGATACGCAGTATTTT - TRBJ2-3 TRBD1 TRBV11-3
CASSLDRAGNEQFF TGTGCCAGCAGCTTAGATCGGGCGGGAAATGAGCAGTTCTTC - TRBJ2-1 - TRBV11-3
CASSLPGTGFNNEQFF TGCGCCAGCAGCTTGCCCGGGACAGGGTTCAACAATGAGCAGTTCTTC - TRBJ2-1 TRBD1 TRBV5-1
CASSKGGAGRGQYF TGTGCCAGCAGCAAAGGCGGAGCGGGGAGAGGGCAGTACTTC - TRBJ2-7 TRBD2 TRBV7-2
CASSQGRDRYNEAFF TGTGCCAGCTCACAGGGTCGGGACAGGTATAATGAAGCTTTCTTT - TRBJ1-1 TRBD1 TRBV18
CASSSGTGVETQYF TGTGCCAGCAGCTCCGGGACAGGGGTAGAGACCCAGTACTTC - TRBJ2-5 TRBD1 TRBV5-4
CARKTRDGVPYEQYF TGTGCCAGGAAAACACGAGACGGGGTCCCCTACGAGCAGTACTTC - TRBJ2-7 - TRBV2
CASSHWTGGNYGYTF TGTGCCAGCAGCCACTGGACGGGGGGTAACTATGGCTACACCTTC - TRBJ1-2 - TRBV14
CASSLGSTVQETQYF TGTGCCAGCAGCTTGGGATCGACAGTCCAAGAGACCCAGTACTTC once TRBJ2-5 - TRBV7-9
CASSSRTGSSYEQYF TGTGCCAGCAGCTCACGGACAGGGAGCTCCTACGAGCAGTACTTC once TRBJ2-7 TRBD1 TRBV7-9
CASSHLGTGLSTDTQYF TGCGCCAGCAGCCACTTAGGGACAGGTCTTAGCACAGATACGCAGTATTTT - TRBJ2-3 TRBD1 TRBV4-3
CASSPDRGRQETQYF TGTGCCAGCAGCCCCGACAGGGGCCGTCAAGAGACCCAGTACTTC - TRBJ2-5 TRBD1 TRBV7-6
CASSTDRSTDTQYF TGTGCCAGTAGTACCGACAGGAGCACAGATACGCAGTATTTT - TRBJ2-3 - TRBV19
CASKRDKYQPQHF TGTGCCAGCAAACGGGACAAATATCAGCCCCAGCATTTT - TRBJ1-5 - TRBV2
CASRRQGAGSGYTF TGTGCCAGCAGAAGACAGGGGGCGGGATCTGGCTACACCTTC - TRBJ1-2 TRBD1 TRBV28
CSVELGTEELFF TGCAGCGTTGAGTTGGGCACCGAGGAGCTGTTTTTT - TRBJ2-2 - TRBV29-1
CASSLGGPDTQYF TGCGCCAGCAGCTTGGGGGGCCCAGATACGCAGTATTTT - TRBJ2-3 - TRBV5-1
CASSIGTGGYEQYF TGTGCCAGCAGTATCGGGACAGGGGGCTACGAGCAGTACTTC - TRBJ2-7 TRBD1 TRBV27
CASSEVGYSYEQYF TGTGCCAGCAGTGAGGTCGGATATTCCTACGAGCAGTACTTC - TRBJ2-7 - TRBV6-5
CASQLASEQYF TGTGCCAGCCAACTAGCGAGCGAGCAGTACTTC - TRBJ2-7 TRBD2 TRBV2
CASSLGAKTQYF TGTGCCAGCAGCTTAGGTGCGAAGACCCAGTACTTC once TRBJ2-5 - TRBV7-9
CASSGGAGNQPQHF TGTGCCAGCAGTGGGGGCGCGGGCAATCAGCCCCAGCATTTT - TRBJ1-5 - TRBV2
CASSPRTSGRYNEQFF TGTGCCAGCAGCCCCCGTACTAGCGGGCGATACAATGAGCAGTTCTTC - TRBJ2-1 TRBD2 TRBV9
CASRRDSTSGANVLTF TGTGCCAGCAGGAGGGACAGCACCTCTGGGGCCAACGTCCTGACTTTC - TRBJ2-6 TRBD1 TRBV7-9
CASSEGTGVFTDTQYF TGCGCCAGCAGTGAGGGGACAGGGGTTTTCACAGATACGCAGTATTTT - TRBJ2-3 TRBD1 TRBV10-1
CASSPGGSTDTQYF TGTGCCAGCAGCCCGGGGGGGAGCACAGATACGCAGTATTTT - TRBJ2-3 TRBD2 TRBV5-6
CASSGSQGRETQYF TGTGCCAGCAGTGGTAGTCAGGGCCGAGAGACCCAGTACTTC - TRBJ2-5 - TRBV6-1
CASRRSTGGTNYGYTF TGCGCCAGCAGACGTTCAACAGGGGGCACCAACTATGGCTACACCTTC - TRBJ1-2 TRBD1 TRBV5-1
CATSRGTGGEQYF TGTGCCACCAGCAGAGGGACAGGGGGCGAGCAGTACTTC - TRBJ2-7 TRBD1 TRBV15
CARGGWSEQYF TGTGCTCGAGGGGGATGGAGCGAGCAGTACTTC - TRBJ2-7 - TRBV30
CASSVGQASYEQYF TGTGCCAGCAGCGTAGGGCAGGCGTCCTACGAGCAGTACTTC - TRBJ2-7 - TRBV9
CASSLDFRTSDSVPEQFF TGCGCCAGCAGCTTGGATTTCCGGACTAGCGACTCAGTTCCTGAGCAGTTCTTC - TRBJ2-1 TRBD2 TRBV5-1
CASLLGGENYGYTF TGTGCCAGCCTTCTGGGGGGTGAAAACTATGGCTACACCTTC - TRBJ1-2 - TRBV28
CASSLEGTATYNEQFF TGTGCCAGCAGCTTAGAGGGGACAGCCACCTACAATGAGCAGTTCTTC - TRBJ2-1 TRBD1 TRBV7-2
CASTLGLMGTEAFF TGTGCCAGTACCCTTGGGCTAATGGGCACTGAAGCTTTCTTT - TRBJ1-1 - TRBV19
CASSQEGKADNEQFF TGCGCCAGCAGCCAAGAAGGGAAAGCGGACAATGAGCAGTTCTTC few TRBJ2-1 - TRBV4-3
CASSSWTSGTYEQYF TGTGCCAGCAGTTCCTGGACTAGCGGGACCTACGAGCAGTACTTC - TRBJ2-7 TRBD2 TRBV28
CASSDREQGETQYF TGTGCCAGCAGTGACAGGGAACAGGGGGAGACCCAGTACTTC - TRBJ2-5 TRBD1 TRBV2
CASSSRASGTGELFF TGTGCCAGCAGCTCCAGGGCCTCGGGCACCGGGGAGCTGTTTTTT - TRBJ2-2 - TRBV7-2
CASSLVRAEAGGEQYF TGTGCCAGCAGCTTAGTACGGGCGGAAGCGGGTGGCGAGCAGTACTTC - TRBJ2-7 - TRBV11-2
CASRERLGVGQTQYF TGTGCCAGCAGGGAAAGGTTAGGGGTTGGGCAGACCCAGTACTTC - TRBJ2-5 - TRBV2
CASSLDRGGGQPQHF TGTGCCAGTAGTTTGGACAGGGGCGGGGGGCAGCCCCAGCATTTT once TRBJ1-5 TRBD1 TRBV19
CASSYGGQPGNTIYF TGTGCCAGCAGTTACGGGGGACAGCCTGGAAACACCATATATTTT - TRBJ1-3 TRBD1 TRBV6-5